What follows are 25 T cell receptor beta chains derived from one specimen sequenced in a study of cytomegalovirus exposure and HLA in healthy donors. The study ran its PCR with 60 Vbeta and 13 Jbeta primers. The assay was immunoSEQ multiplex PCR, and TCRdb's table has in-frame clones only and misses some. The sample table sets out around 140,000 clones. Input material: PBMCs. The receptor set was obtained from a woman aged 40 to 49 in good health and CMV-seronegative.

The chain recombines TRBV28 with TRBJ1-5; perhaps TRBD1 as D (5 bases). Trimming stripped 3 bases from V and 6 bases from J, with 12 bases between. The length of the CDR3 is 14 residues. Germline CDR1 MDHEN, CDR2 SYDVKM. The CDR3 protein is CASSLGGAVQPQHF. CDR3 nucleotide sequence: TGTGCCAGCAGTTTGGGAGGGGCGGTTCAGCCCCAGCATTTT.

The chain combines TRBV4-1 with TRBJ2-7; 7 nucleotides line up with TRBD1. Germline trimming cut 0 bases from V and 2 bases from J; bases unmatched to any gene: 1. CDR3 length: 14 residues. Per the germline V gene, CDR1 is MGHRA and CDR2 is YSYEKL. The CDR3 is CASSQEQGTYEQYV. CDR3 sequence (DNA): TGCGCCAGCAGCCAAGAACAGGGGACCTACGAGCAGTACGTC.

CDR3 nucleotide sequence: TGTGCCAGCAGCCGAGGTGTGGGCCGGGACAGCTTCTATGGCTACACCTTC. The encoded protein is CASSRGVGRDSFYGYTF. V gene TRBV9 combines with J gene TRBJ1-2, with 7 bases lining up with TRBD1. There are 17 residues in the CDR3. Germline V lookup: CDR1 SGDLS, CDR2 YYNGEE. Trimming took 4 bases from V and 4 from J; bases not matched to a gene: 16. The variable domain in full, completed from reference TRBV9 and TRBJ1-2, reads DSGVTQTPKHLITATGQRVTLRCSPRSGDLSVYWYQQSLDQGLQFLIQYYNGEERAKGNILERFSAQQFPDLHSELNLSSLELGDSALYFCASSRGVGRDSFYGYTFGSGTRLTVV.

The chain employs TRBV10-3 and TRBJ2-5, with TRBD1 identical over 9 bases. V shed 3 bases and J 5 bases; nucleotides not matched to a gene: 7. This CDR3 region has 15 residues. Germline V gene sequence: CDR1 ENHRY, CDR2 SYGVKD. The CDR3 protein is CAISEGGTGLETQYF. The CDR3 DNA sequence: TGTGCCATCAGTGAAGGCGGGACAGGGTTGGAGACCCAGTACTTC.

The V gene is TRBV15, the J gene TRBJ1-5; weak D call: TRBD1 (6 bases). The CDR3 has 14 amino acids. The ends were cut back, 9 bases at V and 4 bases at J, with 16 bases in the middle. In germline, CDR1 is LNHNV, CDR2 YYDKDF (reference sequence). The CDR3 loop is CATKARQANQPQHF. In DNA form, the CDR3 reads TGTGCCACGAAAGCGAGACAGGCGAATCAGCCCCAGCATTTT. The variable domain in full, with the rest retrieved from reference TRBV15 and TRBJ1-5, is DAMVIQNPRYQVTQFGKPVTLSCSQTLNHNVMYWYQQKSSQAPKLLFHYYDKDFNNEADTPDNFQSRRPNTSFCFLDIRSPGLGDTAMYLCATKARQANQPQHFGDGTRLSIL.

The V gene is TRBV4-3, the J gene TRBJ1-2; possibly TRBD1 for D (6 bases). This CDR3 is 14 amino acids long. Germline assignment: CDR1 LGHNA and CDR2 YSLEER. V was cut by 0 bases and J by 8 bases, with 13 bases left in between. DNA for the CDR3: TGCGCCAGCAGCCAAGATCAGGGGCTGGGAGGCTACACCTTC. The encoded protein is CASSQDQGLGGYTF.

This chain links TRBV7-2 with TRBJ2-6, with D tentatively TRBD2 (5 bases). Germline values: CDR1 SGHTA, CDR2 FQGNSA. This CDR3 is 18 amino acids long. V dropped 2 bases and J dropped 7 bases, with 21 bases sitting between them. DNA for the CDR3: TGTGCCAGCAGCTTAAGACTACAGTTTACCTCCGGAGCCAACGTCCTGACTTTC. It yields the protein CASSLRLQFTSGANVLTF.

V and J are TRBV6-6 and TRBJ2-2; D possibly corresponds to TRBD1 (6 bases). The CDR3 loop spans 15 amino acids. Germline values: CDR1 MNHNY, CDR2 SVGAGI (reference sequence). Trimming pared 1 base from V and 5 bases from J, leaving 11 bases between. The CDR3 reads CASSYFSQGTGELFF. In DNA, the CDR3 is TGTGCCAGCAGTTACTTTTCCCAGGGGACCGGGGAGCTGTTTTTT.

The J gene is TRBJ2-1, the V gene TRBV25-1; D not resolved. There are 13 residues in the CDR3. Trimming removed 2 bases at V and 9 bases at J, with 11 bases between. Per the germline V gene, CDR1 is MGHDK and CDR2 is SYGVNS. This CDR3 is CASSENENGEQFF. CDR3 sequence (DNA): TGTGCCAGCAGTGAAAATGAGAACGGTGAGCAGTTCTTC.

The gene calls are TRBV19 and TRBJ1-1; possible D gene TRBD1, 6 bases. The CDR3 length is 15 residues. In germline, CDR1 is LNHDA, CDR2 SQIVND (reference sequence). Trimming removed 9 bases at V and 1 base at J, with 18 bases between. The CDR3 reads CASTTYRARNTEAFF. The CDR3 nucleotides are TGTGCCAGCACCACCTACAGGGCGCGGAACACTGAAGCTTTCTTT.

CDR3 residues: CASSPRQGYYNEQFF. CDR3 DNA sequence: TGTGCCAGCAGCCCCCGACAGGGATACTACAATGAGCAGTTCTTC. The rearrangement links TRBV7-2 to TRBJ2-1, with 7 nucleotides matching TRBD1. The germline V gene has CDR1 SGHTA and CDR2 FQGNSA. V lost 5 bases to trimming and J lost 3 bases; unmatched junction nucleotides: 7. The CDR3 consists of 15 residues. Full variable domain (missing parts from reference TRBV7-2 and TRBJ2-1): GAGVSQSPSNKVTEKGKDVELRCDPISGHTALYWYRQSLGQGLEFLIYFQGNSAPDKSGLPSDRFSAERTGGSVSTLTIQRTQQEDSAVYLCASSPRQGYYNEQFFGPGTRLTVL.

The chain has TRBV19 and TRBJ2-2; 10 bases are shared with TRBD2. The CDR3 length is 14 residues. Germline V CDR1 and CDR2: LNHDA, SQIVND (reference sequence). The ends lost 7 bases at V and 6 bases at J; junction bases unmatched: 5. The CDR3 loop is CASTVTSGAGELFF. DNA for the CDR3: TGTGCCAGTACCGTTACTAGCGGGGCCGGGGAGCTGTTTTTT.

The gene calls are TRBV4-3 and TRBJ2-3, with D perhaps TRBD1 (6 bases). Germline V gene lookup returns CDR1 LGHNA and CDR2 YSLEER. The length of the CDR3 is 15 residues. V dropped 0 bases and J dropped 4 bases, with 11 bases sitting between them. This CDR3 reads CASSQDGQGPDTQYF. The CDR3 DNA sequence: TGCGCCAGCAGCCAAGATGGGCAGGGGCCAGATACGCAGTATTTT.

To note about this clone: Other nucleotide sequences in the sample specify the same CDR3. V usage is TRBV6-5 and J usage is TRBJ2-7, with TRBD1 matching over 9 bases. Unmatched junction bases numbered 2, after V lost 0 bases and J lost 2 bases. Germline V gives CDR1 MNHEY, CDR2 SVGAGI. The CDR3 consists of 15 residues. CDR3 sequence (DNA): TGTGCCAGCAGTTACTCGGGGACAGGGCCCTACGAGCAGTACTTC. It codes for CASSYSGTGPYEQYF.

The rearrangement uses TRBV5-4 and TRBJ2-3, with 11 nucleotides matching TRBD2. Germline values: CDR1 SGHNT, CDR2 YYREEE (reference sequence). CDR3 length equals 15 residues. V dropped 4 bases and J dropped 4; count of bases not matched to a gene: 5. The CDR3 sequence: CASSPSGGRADTQYF. The CDR3, as DNA: TGTGCCAGCAGCCCTAGCGGGGGGCGGGCAGATACGCAGTATTTT.

The V call is TRBV5-6, the J call TRBJ2-7; perhaps TRBD2 as D (5 bases). The V and J ends lost 0 bases and 6 bases respectively, with 10 bases between them. The germline V gene encodes CDR1 SGHDT and CDR2 YYEEEE. This CDR3 region has 13 residues. CDR3 DNA: TGTGCCAGCAGCTTGGCGCCTGCGGGCGAGCAGTACGTC. Its protein is CASSLAPAGEQYV.

This chain joins TRBV7-2 and TRBJ2-4; D is perhaps TRBD2 (6 bases). CDR3 size: 13 residues. The V gene lost 4 bases and the J gene lost 4 bases, with 8 bases spanning the gap. Germline assignment: CDR1 SGHTA and CDR2 FQGNSA. The CDR3 is CASSSAGKNIQYF. CDR3 nucleotides: TGTGCCAGCAGCTCCGCGGGGAAAAACATTCAGTACTTC.

The J gene is TRBJ2-2, the V gene TRBV19; D is unresolved. Trimming took 4 bases from V and 2 from J, leaving 5 bases between them. Per germline, CDR1 LNHDA and CDR2 SQIVND (reference sequence). The CDR3 length is 13 residues. The CDR3 protein is CASSSSNTGELFF. The CDR3 DNA is TGTGCCAGTAGTAGCAGTAACACCGGGGAGCTGTTTTTT.

The chain is built from TRBV2 and TRBJ2-1, with 10 positions matching TRBD1. V lost 7 bases and J lost 3; bases outside the gene matches: 6. From germline, CDR1 is SNHLY and CDR2 FYNNEI. CDR3 length: 15 residues. CDR3 residues: CASKTGTGDYNEQFF. CDR3 in DNA: TGTGCCAGCAAAACCGGGACAGGGGACTACAATGAGCAGTTCTTC.

The rearrangement uses TRBV6-5 and TRBJ1-2; 7 positions agree with TRBD1. Germline V gene sequence: CDR1 MNHEY, CDR2 SVGAGI. The junction had 2 bases not matched to a gene; V was cut back by 6 bases and J by 4 bases. The CDR3 runs 12 residues. CDR3 loop: CASRRTGYGYTF. The DNA for the CDR3 is TGTGCCAGCAGGCGGACAGGCTATGGCTACACCTTC.

V usage is TRBV5-6 and J usage is TRBJ2-5, with 12 bases matching TRBD2. Germline CDR1 and CDR2: SGHDT and YYEEEE. This CDR3 comprises 16 residues. V lost 4 bases and J lost 5; bases outside the gene matches: 9. DNA of the CDR3: TGTGCCAGCAGCCCAGGACTAGCGGGGCGGGGGGAGACCCAGTACTTC. It yields the protein CASSPGLAGRGETQYF.

This chain links TRBV6-4 with TRBJ2-1; the match to TRBD1 covers 9 bases. This CDR3 has 16 residues. V dropped 0 bases and J dropped 8; count of bases not matched to a gene: 8. Per germline, CDR1 MRHNA and CDR2 SNTAGT. The CDR3 spells CASSDSKQGARDEQFF. Written as DNA, the CDR3 is TGTGCCAGCAGTGACTCGAAACAGGGGGCCCGTGATGAGCAGTTCTTC.

V usage is TRBV7-9 and J usage is TRBJ1-1; D unclear. Germline values: CDR1 SEHNR, CDR2 FQNEAQ (reference sequence). V was pared by 5 bases and J by 4 bases, with 14 bases between. The CDR3 runs 14 residues. The CDR3 bases are TGTGCCAGCAGCCCTTTCGAGGGAAGCACTGAAGCTTTCTTT. Protein: CASSPFEGSTEAFF.

The chain has TRBV7-2 and TRBJ2-2; possibly TRBD2 for D (7 bases). Between the trimmed V and J ends, which lost 5 bases and 0 bases, there was a span of 13 bases. The CDR3 has 16 residues. Germline loops: CDR1 SGHTA, CDR2 FQGNSA. CDR3 in amino acids: CASSPQGTTNTGELFF. For the CDR3, the DNA is TGTGCCAGCAGCCCCCAGGGGACTACGAACACCGGGGAGCTGTTTTTT.

The chain joins TRBV7-2 to TRBJ2-5, with 7 bases matching TRBD2. There are 15 residues in the CDR3. V trimming: 2 bases; J trimming: 4 bases; junction bases outside the gene matches: 7. Germline V gene lookup returns CDR1 SGHTA and CDR2 FQGNSA. The CDR3 protein is CASSLSGTLGETQYF. The CDR3 nucleotides read TGTGCCAGCAGCTTAAGCGGGACCCTAGGAGAGACCCAGTACTTC.